This note documents a single T cell receptor beta chain sequence. This sample was included in a study of cytomegalovirus exposure and HLA in healthy donors. A multiplex PCR was run with 60 Vbeta primers and 13 Jbeta primers. Method: immunoSEQ multiplex PCR; TCRdb's copy keeps in-frame clones and lacks some. The sample has approximately 110,000 clones, roughly 66% seen once; the top ten hold about 4.9%. The material sequenced was PBMCs. This receptor was taken from a man in his 60s in good health and CMV-seropositive.

The CDR3: CASSLTGQNTEAFF. CDR3 sequence (DNA): TGTGCCAGCAGCTTAACCGGACAGAACACTGAAGCTTTCTTT. The V gene is TRBV11-2, the J gene TRBJ1-1, with D perhaps TRBD1 (5 bases). This CDR3 contains 14 residues. Trimming stripped 2 bases from V and 1 base from J, with 8 bases between. The germline V gene has CDR1 SGHAT and CDR2 FQNNGV.